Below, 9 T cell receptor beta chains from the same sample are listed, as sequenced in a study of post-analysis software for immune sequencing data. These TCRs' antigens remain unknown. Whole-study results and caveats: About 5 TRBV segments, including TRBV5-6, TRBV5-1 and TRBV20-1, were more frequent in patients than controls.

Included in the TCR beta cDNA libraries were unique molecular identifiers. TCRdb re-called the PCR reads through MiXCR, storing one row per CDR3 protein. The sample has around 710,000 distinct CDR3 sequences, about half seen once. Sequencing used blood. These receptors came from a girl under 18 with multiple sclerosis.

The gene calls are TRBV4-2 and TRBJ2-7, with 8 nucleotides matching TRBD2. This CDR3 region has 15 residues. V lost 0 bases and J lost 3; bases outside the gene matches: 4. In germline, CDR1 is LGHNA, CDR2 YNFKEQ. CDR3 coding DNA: TGTGCCAGCAGCCAAGAGGGGGGACTAGACTACGAGCAGTACTTC. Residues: CASSQEGGLDYEQYF.

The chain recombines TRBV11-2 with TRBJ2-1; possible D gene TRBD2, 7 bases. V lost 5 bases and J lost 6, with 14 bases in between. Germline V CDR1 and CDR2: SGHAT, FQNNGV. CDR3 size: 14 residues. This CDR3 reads CASSLGRGVNEQFF. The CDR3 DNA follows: TGTGCCAGCAGCCTTGGGAGGGGGGTCAATGAGCAGTTCTTC.

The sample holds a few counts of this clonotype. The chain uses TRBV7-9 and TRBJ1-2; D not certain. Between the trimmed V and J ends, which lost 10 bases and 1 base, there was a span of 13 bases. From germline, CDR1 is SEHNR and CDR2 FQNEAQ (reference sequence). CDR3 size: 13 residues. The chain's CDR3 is CATFEAINYGYTF. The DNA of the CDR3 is TGTGCCACGTTTGAGGCAATTAACTATGGCTACACCTTC. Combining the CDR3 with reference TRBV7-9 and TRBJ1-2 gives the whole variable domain DTGVSQNPRHKITKRGQNVTFRCDPISEHNRLYWYRQTLGQGPEFLTYFQNEAQLEKSRLLSDRFSAERPKGSFSTLEIQRTEQGDSAMYLCATFEAINYGYTFGSGTRLTVV.

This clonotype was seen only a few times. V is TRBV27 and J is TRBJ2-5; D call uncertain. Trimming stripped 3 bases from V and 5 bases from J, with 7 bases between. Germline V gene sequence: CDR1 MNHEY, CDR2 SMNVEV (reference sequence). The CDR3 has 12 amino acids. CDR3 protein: CASSFYGETQYF. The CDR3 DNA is TGTGCCAGCAGTTTTTACGGGGAGACCCAGTACTTC.

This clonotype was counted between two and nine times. In nucleotides, the CDR3 is TGTGCCATCAGCCCGACAGGGGTAGCCCAAGAGACCCAGTACTTC. It encodes CAISPTGVAQETQYF. J is TRBJ2-5 and V is TRBV10-3; 8 nucleotides align to TRBD1. This CDR3 is built from 15 residues. Germline CDR1 is ENHRY and CDR2 is SYGVKD. Trimming at V came to 6 bases and at J to 1 base, leaving 7 bases not matched to a gene.

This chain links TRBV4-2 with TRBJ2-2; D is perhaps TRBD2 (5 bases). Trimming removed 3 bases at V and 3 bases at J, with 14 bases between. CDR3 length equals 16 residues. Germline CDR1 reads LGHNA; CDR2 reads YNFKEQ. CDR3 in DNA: TGTGCCAGCAGCCAGGATTGGAAGGGAGACACCGGGGAGCTGTTTTTT. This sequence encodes CASSQDWKGDTGELFF.

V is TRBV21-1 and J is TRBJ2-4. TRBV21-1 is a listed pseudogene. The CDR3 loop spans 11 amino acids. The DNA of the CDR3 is TGTGCCAGCAGCTCTGAAAACATTCAGTACTTC. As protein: CASSSENIQYF.

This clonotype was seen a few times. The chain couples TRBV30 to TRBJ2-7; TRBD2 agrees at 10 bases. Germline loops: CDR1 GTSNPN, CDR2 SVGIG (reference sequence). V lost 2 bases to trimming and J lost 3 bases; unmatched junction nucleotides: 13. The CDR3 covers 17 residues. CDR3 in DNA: TGTGCCTGGAGTATCCAAAGGACTAGCGGTTTTGACTACGAGCAGTACTTC. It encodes CAWSIQRTSGFDYEQYF. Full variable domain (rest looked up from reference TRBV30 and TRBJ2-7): SQTIHQWPATLVQPVGSPLSLECTVEGTSNPNLYWYRQAAGRGLQLLFYSVGIGQISSEVPQNLSASRPQDRQFILSSKKLLLSDSGFYLCAWSIQRTSGFDYEQYFGPGTRLTVT.

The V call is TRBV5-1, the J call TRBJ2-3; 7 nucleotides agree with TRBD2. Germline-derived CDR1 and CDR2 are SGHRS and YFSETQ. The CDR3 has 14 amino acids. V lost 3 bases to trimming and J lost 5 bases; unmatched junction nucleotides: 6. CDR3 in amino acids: CASSSSSGGDTQYF. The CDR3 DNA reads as TGCGCCAGCAGCTCCTCTAGCGGTGGAGATACGCAGTATTTT. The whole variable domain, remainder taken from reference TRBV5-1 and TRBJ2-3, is KAGVTQTPRYLIKTRGQQVTLSCSPISGHRSVSWYQQTPGQGLQFLFEYFSETQRNKGNFPGRFSGRQFSNSRSEMNVSTLELGDSALYLCASSSSSGGDTQYFGPGTRLTVL.